The TCR beta chain under discussion was sequenced for a study of early T cells in non-severe SARS-CoV-2 infection. Ten or more counts support this clonotype. Trimming pared 5 bases from V and 4 bases from J, leaving 9 bases between. CDR3 length equals 13 residues. Looked up from germline, CDR1 is SGHAT and CDR2 is FQNNGV. Each cDNA molecule carried a unique molecular identifier. TCRdb reprocessed the 5' RACE reads with MiXCR, giving one entry per CDR3 protein. Altogether roughly 58,000 distinct CDR3 sequences are present, 6.2% being singletons, with the ten largest covering around 3.9%. The receptor was derived from an adult who was a healthcare worker with PCR-confirmed SARS-CoV-2 infection or an uninfected control (not recorded which). The chain is built from TRBV11-2 and TRBJ1-3; D gene uncertain. The material sequenced was whole blood. CDR3 region: CASSISVGNTIYF. The CDR3 bases are TGTGCCAGCAGCATCTCCGTAGGAAACACCATATATTTT.